This TCR beta chain was observed in a study of healthy donors' naive CD4 and CD8 T cells. A linear amplification protocol produced the TCR libraries from 500 ng of total RNA. MiXCR was run by TCRdb on the reads, yielding one entry per CDR3 protein. The repertoire holds roughly 200,000 distinct CDR3 sequences, with about 70% as singletons. Sorting defined naive CD4+ as CD4+CD8-CD45RO-CD45RA+ and naive CD8+ as CD8+CD4-CD45RA+CD27bright. This clonotype was sampled from a pool of human donors in good health; the sample pools cells from several healthy donors. What was sequenced was naive CD4+ and CD8+ T cells sorted from blood, pooled from several donors.

The CDR3 nucleotides are TGCAGCGTTGAGGAGTTCGGGGGACTAGCGGTCTTCTACAATGAGCAGTTCTTC. Protein sequence: CSVEEFGGLAVFYNEQFF. The chain employs TRBV29-1 and TRBJ2-1, with 11 nucleotides matching TRBD2. The germline V gene has CDR1 SQVTM and CDR2 ANQGSEA. The length of the CDR3 is 18 residues. J was trimmed by 3 bases and V by 3 bases; bases with no gene match: 13.